This is a list of T cell receptor beta chains from one sample in a study of glioma-infiltrating T cells. TCRdb passed the multiplex PCR reads through MiXCR, listing each CDR3 protein once. This table holds fewer than 55,000 distinct CDR3 sequences, about a fifth found once. The sample consisted of glioma tissue, nonneoplastic brain tissue, or PBMCs (not recorded which). All receptors come from a human donor with low-grade glioma or glioblastoma, undergoing nonglioma brain surgery, or in good health (not recorded which). CDR3s include the opening cysteine and the closing phenylalanine or tryptophan. Each record gives: J gene, V gene, clone size, CDR3 protein. Not every row has a clone size; where given, it reads once, few, many or a size class.

J: TRBJ2-7; V: TRBV27; size: many; CDR3: CASSPGLAGGYEQYF
J: TRBJ2-5; V: TRBV9; size: many; CDR3: CASSVDHQGGETQYF
J: TRBJ2-3; V: TRBV5-6; size: few; CDR3: CASTPSRAGGLDTQYF
J: TRBJ2-7; V: TRBV4-3; size: many; CDR3: CASSQVLDGGLDYEQYF
J: TRBJ1-3; V: TRBV2; size: many; CDR3: CASRASSGNTIYF
J: TRBJ2-3; V: TRBV20-1; size: .; CDR3: CSAIGPGGTDTQYF
J: TRBJ2-5; V: TRBV3-1; size: many; CDR3: CASSQRGQETQYF
J: TRBJ1-1; V: TRBV7-2; size: many; CDR3: CASSLRALGLLTEAFF
J: TRBJ1-4; V: TRBV5-1; size: few; CDR3: CASSLGATNEKLFF
J: TRBJ2-6; V: TRBV30; size: .; CDR3: CAWSEPGRMSGANVLTF